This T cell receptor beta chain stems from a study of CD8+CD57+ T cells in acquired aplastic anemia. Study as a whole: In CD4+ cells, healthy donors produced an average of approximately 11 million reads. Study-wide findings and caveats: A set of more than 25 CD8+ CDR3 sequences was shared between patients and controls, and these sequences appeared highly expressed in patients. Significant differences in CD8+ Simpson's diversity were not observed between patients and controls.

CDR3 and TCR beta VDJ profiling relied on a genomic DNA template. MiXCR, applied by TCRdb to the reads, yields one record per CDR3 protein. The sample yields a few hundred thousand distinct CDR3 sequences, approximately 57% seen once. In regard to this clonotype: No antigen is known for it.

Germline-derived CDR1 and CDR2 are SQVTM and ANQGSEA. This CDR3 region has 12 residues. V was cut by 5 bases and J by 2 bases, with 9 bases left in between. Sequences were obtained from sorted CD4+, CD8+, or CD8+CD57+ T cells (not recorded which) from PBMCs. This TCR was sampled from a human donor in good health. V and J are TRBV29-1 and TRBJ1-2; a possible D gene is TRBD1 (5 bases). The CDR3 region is CSVKTENYGYTF. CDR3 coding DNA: TGCAGCGTTAAGACAGAAAACTATGGCTACACCTTC.